This TCR beta chain emerged from a study of CD8 T cells in Susac syndrome. Germline V gene data show CDR1 as SGHTA and CDR2 as FQGNSA. V shed 11 bases and J 7 bases; nucleotides not matched to a gene: 19. The CDR3 loop spans 16 amino acids. RNA was extracted with the RNeasy kit, and a quantity of roughly 0.45 to 1 ug was reverse transcribed using random hexamers. TCRdb analysed the immunoSEQ multiplex PCR reads with MiXCR anew, one entry per CDR3 protein. The sample consists of approximately 190,000 distinct CDR3 sequences, roughly 92% of them appearing once. Sequencing of TCR beta covered CD8+ and CD4+ T cells obtained from blood. While serving as controls, healthy donors were matched for age and sex.

Sequencing input: CD4+ T cells from PBMCs. This TCR was sampled from a human donor in good health. This chain joins TRBV7-2 and TRBJ2-2; 7 positions match TRBD2. In DNA, the CDR3 is TGTGCCGAAGAAGCCGGCTTGGCGGGGAGGGGCGGGGAGCTGTTTTTT. This encodes CAEEAGLAGRGGELFF.